Shown below are 3 T cell receptor beta chains from a single sample sequenced in a study of identical twins. TCRdb fed the 5' RACE reads into MiXCR, producing one record per CDR3 protein. Of just under 650,000 distinct CDR3 sequences listed, around 7.4% are singletons. These same records also appear under a second study, on yellow fever vaccine responses in identical twins.

The material sequenced was PBMCs. The receptors come from a woman between 18 and 30 years old in good health.

The sample holds a few counts of this clonotype. The genes are TRBV7-9 and TRBJ2-5; D not certain. Germline assignment: CDR1 SEHNR and CDR2 FQNEAQ (reference sequence). CDR3 length: 15 residues. The V end was cut by 1 base, the J end by 5 bases, with 14 bases between. The CDR3 loop reads CASSLEQGPRETQYF. DNA of the CDR3: TGTGCCAGCAGCTTAGAACAAGGTCCACGGGAGACCCAGTACTTC.

This clonotype was observed a handful of times. V and J are TRBV28 and TRBJ2-3; 7 positions agree with TRBD1. CDR3 length: 16 residues. Looked up from germline, CDR1 is MDHEN and CDR2 is SYDVKM. V gave up 8 bases and J gave up 0 bases; unmatched junction bases: 11. The CDR3 coding sequence is TGTGCCAGCGGTGGACAGGTTCCGGCTAGCACAGATACGCAGTATTTT. Protein sequence: CASGGQVPASTDTQYF.

The V call is TRBV5-1, the J call TRBJ2-2; 10 positions match TRBD2. This CDR3 is built from 15 residues. Germline V lookup: CDR1 SGHRS, CDR2 YFSETQ. V trimming: 3 bases; J trimming: 6 bases; junction bases outside the gene matches: 5. This CDR3 reads CASSSGLAVAGELFF. In nucleotides, the CDR3 is TGCGCCAGCAGCTCCGGACTAGCGGTGGCCGGGGAGCTGTTTTTT.